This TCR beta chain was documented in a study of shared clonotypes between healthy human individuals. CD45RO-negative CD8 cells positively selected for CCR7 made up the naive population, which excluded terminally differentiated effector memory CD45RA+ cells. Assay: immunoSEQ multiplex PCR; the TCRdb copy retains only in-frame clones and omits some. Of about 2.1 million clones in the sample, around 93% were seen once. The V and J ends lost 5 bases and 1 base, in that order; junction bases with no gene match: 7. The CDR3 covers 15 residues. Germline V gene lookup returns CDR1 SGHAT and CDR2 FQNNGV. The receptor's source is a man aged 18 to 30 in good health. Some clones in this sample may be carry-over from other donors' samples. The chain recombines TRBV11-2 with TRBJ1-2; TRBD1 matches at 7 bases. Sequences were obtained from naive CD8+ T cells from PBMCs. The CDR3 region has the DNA TGTGCCAGCAGCGCCGGGACAGCAAATAACTATGGCTACACCTTC. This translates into CASSAGTANNYGYTF.